What follows are 14 T cell receptor beta chains derived from one specimen sequenced in a study of blood T cell repertoires in COVID-19. Here immunoSEQ multiplex PCR was the method, and the copy in TCRdb shows in-frame clones only, minus some. The repertoire holds a few hundred thousand clones, with approximately 83% as singletons. Specimen: peripheral blood. The receptors here all came from a young woman who had recovered from COVID-19.

The chain links TRBV2 to TRBJ2-1, with 8 nucleotides matching TRBD2. The CDR3 has 13 amino acids. J was trimmed by 5 bases and V by 7 bases; bases with no gene match: 4. The V gene's germline CDR1 is SNHLY and CDR2 FYNNEI. The CDR3 is CASNRLANNEQFF. The CDR3, as DNA: TGTGCCAGCAATAGACTAGCGAACAATGAGCAGTTCTTC.

The CDR3 coding sequence is TGTGCCAGCAGTTACGGAGTCGGAGTGAATGAAAAACTGTTTTTT. It specifies CASSYGVGVNEKLFF. The chain couples TRBV6-2 or TRBV6-3 to TRBJ1-4; D uncertain. Germline V gene lookup returns CDR1 MNHEY and CDR2 SVGEGT. Trimming removed 2 bases from V and 5 bases from J, with 12 bases in between. The CDR3 totals 15 residues.

The chain is built from TRBV21-1 and TRBJ1-6; whether TRBD1, the table's D call, matches the DNA was not checked. TRBV21-1 is described as a pseudogene. The length of the CDR3 is 16 residues. DNA of the CDR3: TGTGCCAGCAGCAAAGGTCCAATCCCCTATAATTCACCCCTCCACTTT. Its translation is CASSKGPIPYNSPLHF.

The chain has TRBV18 and TRBJ2-7, with 8 bases lining up with TRBD1. This CDR3 has 16 residues. Germline trimming cut 3 bases from V and 3 bases from J; bases unmatched to any gene: 10. Per the germline V gene, CDR1 is KGHSH and CDR2 is LQKENI. CDR3: CASSPYSGQAGYEQYF. As DNA, the CDR3 is TGTGCCAGCTCACCGTATTCGGGACAGGCAGGCTACGAGCAGTACTTC. The entire variable domain, with the rest obtained from reference TRBV18 and TRBJ2-7, is as follows: NAGVMQNPRHLVRRRGQEARLRCSPMKGHSHVYWYRQLPEEGLKFMVYLQKENIIDESGMPKERFSAEFPKEGPSILRIQQVVRGDSAAYFCASSPYSGQAGYEQYFGPGTRLTVT.

The V gene is TRBV5-6, the J gene TRBJ1-5; tentative D call: TRBD1 (5 bases). The germline V and J ends were trimmed by 3 bases and 0 bases, with 10 bases remaining between them. The germline V gene encodes CDR1 SGHDT and CDR2 YYEEEE. The CDR3 totals 15 residues. CDR3 DNA sequence: TGTGCCAGCAGCTGGATGGGGGGTAGCAATCAGCCCCAGCATTTT. It codes for CASSWMGGSNQPQHF.

CDR3 sequence reads: CASLPRRANTEAFF. Written as DNA, the CDR3 is TGTGCCAGCCTACCCAGGAGGGCGAACACTGAAGCTTTCTTT. The chain couples TRBV27 to TRBJ1-1; D gene ambiguous. Trimming removed 8 bases from V and 1 base from J, with 14 bases in between. Germline loops: CDR1 MNHEY, CDR2 SMNVEV (reference sequence). The CDR3 runs to 14 residues.

This chain connects TRBV18 to TRBJ2-5; possible D gene TRBD1, 5 bases. In germline, CDR1 is KGHSH, CDR2 LQKENI. Trimming removed 3 bases at V and 0 bases at J, with 8 bases between. The CDR3 contains 14 residues. The CDR3 protein is CASSPLGDQETQYF. The DNA for the CDR3 is TGTGCCAGCTCACCGTTAGGGGACCAAGAGACCCAGTACTTC.

V and J are TRBV2 and TRBJ1-1; a possible D gene is TRBD1 (5 bases). CDR3 length: 15 residues. V lost 3 bases, J lost 1 base, and 12 bases lay in between. Germline values: CDR1 SNHLY, CDR2 FYNNEI. CDR3 sequence (DNA): TGTGCCAGCAGTGATAGGCAGGGAGGGAACACTGAAGCTTTCTTT. It codes for CASSDRQGGNTEAFF.

The CDR3: CASSQGGRAYEQYF. CDR3 sequence (DNA): TGCGCCAGCAGCCAGGGAGGAAGGGCCTACGAGCAGTACTTC. The chain recombines TRBV5-1 with TRBJ2-7; maybe TRBD2 (6 bases). Looked up from germline, CDR1 is SGHRS and CDR2 is YFSETQ. This CDR3 is built from 14 residues. Trimming took 4 bases from V and 2 from J, leaving 13 bases between them. Complete variable domain (other parts from reference TRBV5-1 and TRBJ2-7): KAGVTQTPRYLIKTRGQQVTLSCSPISGHRSVSWYQQTPGQGLQFLFEYFSETQRNKGNFPGRFSGRQFSNSRSEMNVSTLELGDSALYLCASSQGGRAYEQYFGPGTRLTVT.

CDR3 coding DNA: TGTGCGACAGGGGATGGGAATTCACCCCTCCACTTT. It specifies CATGDGNSPLHF. This chain uses TRBV10-3 with TRBJ1-6; 8 nucleotides agree with TRBD1. CDR1 ENHRY and CDR2 SYGVKD come from the germline V gene. The CDR3 consists of 12 residues.

V and J are TRBV6-1 and TRBJ1-6, with D unresolved. This CDR3 comprises 15 residues. Germline V CDR1 and CDR2: MNHNS, SASEGT. Trimming stripped 1 base from V and 7 bases from J, with 11 bases between. The CDR3 DNA sequence: TGTGCCAGCAGTGAAGTGGGTCCGCGGAATTCACCCCTCCACTTT. It translates to CASSEVGPRNSPLHF.

The chain has TRBV5-1 and TRBJ2-1, with 12 bases aligning to TRBD2. The junction had 4 bases not matched to a gene; V was cut back by 3 bases and J by 0 bases. The germline V gene encodes CDR1 SGHRS and CDR2 YFSETQ. The CDR3 loop spans 17 amino acids. CDR3 DNA: TGCGCCAGCAGCTCTACGACTAGCGGGAGCTCCTACAATGAGCAGTTCTTC. Its protein is CASSSTTSGSSYNEQFF.

V is TRBV18 and J is TRBJ2-7; 8 nucleotides agree with TRBD2. This CDR3 is 13 amino acids long. Germline CDR1 and CDR2: KGHSH and LQKENI. Trimming took 2 bases from V and 4 from J; bases not matched to a gene: 1. CDR3 bases: TGTGCCAGCTCACCAAGCGGGAGTTACGAGCAGTACTTC. Translated, it gives CASSPSGSYEQYF.

The chain uses TRBV7-3 and TRBJ2-3; 16 bases map to TRBD2. CDR3 size: 17 residues. The junction had 1 base not matched to a gene; V was cut back by 2 bases and J by 2 bases. The V gene's germline CDR1 is SGHTA and CDR2 FQGTGA. Here the CDR3 reads CASSLGTSGRVTDTQYF. DNA for the CDR3: TGTGCCAGCAGCTTAGGGACTAGCGGGAGGGTCACAGATACGCAGTATTTT.